A single T cell receptor beta chain is shown here with its context. Antigen unknown. Investigators performed immunoSEQ version v3.0 at survey level. Produced via immunoSEQ multiplex PCR; TCRdb's table is partial and in-frame only. The sample yields approximately 15,000 clones, around 80% seen once. This entry is derived from a study of long-term antiretroviral therapy in people with HIV. Whole-study results and caveats: The repertoire was dominated at all time points by clones expanded before ART. The data indicate that diversity increased after ART but remained below transplant donor controls.

The TCR comes from a man aged 18 to 35 with HIV. The input for sequencing was unsorted PBMCs, taken 0.1 years after starting antiretroviral therapy.

The CDR3 loop reads CASRSTGMGEKLFF. CDR3 bases: TGTGCCAGCCGATCAACCGGGATGGGGGAAAAACTGTTTTTT. The chain is built from TRBV7-9 and TRBJ1-4; no firm D call. Germline CDR1 and CDR2: SEHNR and FQNEAQ (reference sequence). The CDR3 is made up of 14 amino acids. The V gene lost 8 bases and the J gene lost 8 bases, with 18 bases spanning the gap.